A single sample is the source of the 22 T cell receptor beta chains below, sequenced in a study of blood T cell repertoires in COVID-19 (dated by TCRdb to the early 2020s). Libraries were built with the immunoSEQ multiplex PCR assay. TCRdb obtained this table from immuneACCESS and retained in-frame rearrangements with V and J assigned. These tables miss some clones; where compared with another copy, unresolved V genes account for less than half of the shortfall, and the remainder is unexplained. This sample holds approximately 65,000 clones; under 95% were observed only once. The ten largest clones capture roughly 3% of the sample. Material: peripheral blood. These receptors were obtained from a man between 70 and 80 years old with active COVID-19.

The chain employs TRBV5-1 and TRBJ2-1; 8 nucleotides agree with TRBD1. The CDR3 spans 15 residues. Trimming cost V 7 bases and J 8 bases; bases outside gene matches: 14. Germline loops: CDR1 SGHRS, CDR2 YFSETQ. Here the CDR3 reads CASGNGQGVSYEQFF. In nucleotides, the CDR3 is TGCGCCAGCGGGAATGGACAGGGTGTATCGTATGAGCAGTTCTTC.

Note on this clone: The junction and the germline gene differ at one end; a read error may be behind it. This chain uses TRBV18 with TRBJ2-5; 9 bases agree with TRBD1. Germline assignment: CDR1 KGHSH and CDR2 LQKENI. There are 16 residues in the CDR3. As DNA, the CDR3 is TGTGCCAGCTCACCACGGAGTTTAAGGTTGGGGACAGGGCTGGACTTC. Translated, it gives CASSPRSLRLGTGLDF.

This chain connects TRBV5-8 to TRBJ1-5; D gene unclear. CDR3 size: 14 residues. CDR1 SGHTS and CDR2 YDEGEE come from the germline V gene. The V gene lost 6 bases and the J gene lost 1 base, with 11 bases spanning the gap. The CDR3 is CASNEGMSNQPQHF. The CDR3, as DNA: TGTGCCAGCAACGAGGGAATGAGCAATCAGCCCCAGCATTTT.

The chain joins TRBV11-3 to TRBJ2-5; possible D gene TRBD1, 5 bases. The CDR3 extends over 15 amino acids. CDR1 is SGHNT, CDR2 YENEEA, per germline. V shed 1 base and J shed 5 bases, with 14 bases lying between them. CDR3 DNA: TGTGCCAGCAGCTTAGGGCAGGACACCCGGGAGACCCAGTACTTC. Translation gives CASSLGQDTRETQYF.

The rearrangement joins TRBV15 to TRBJ2-3; tentative D call: TRBD1 (6 bases). This CDR3 contains 14 residues. Trimming took off 1 base at V and 4 bases at J, with 9 bases between the two ends. Germline loops: CDR1 LNHNV, CDR2 YYDKDF (reference sequence). The CDR3 protein is CATSRGAGADTQYF. In DNA form, the CDR3 reads TGTGCCACCAGCAGAGGGGCAGGGGCAGATACGCAGTATTTT.

The V and J genes are TRBV10-3 and TRBJ1-1; 7 nucleotides align to TRBD1. The germline CDR1 and CDR2 sequences are ENHRY and SYGVKD. The CDR3 has 13 amino acids. J lost 1 base, V lost 6 bases, and 2 bases had no gene match. CDR3 amino acids: CAIRSGGNTEAFF. Here the CDR3 DNA reads TGTGCCATCAGGTCAGGGGGGAACACTGAAGCTTTCTTT.

This sequence joins TRBV7-9 and TRBJ1-2; 12 bases match TRBD1. This CDR3 has 14 residues. The V gene's germline CDR1 is SEHNR and CDR2 FQNEAQ (reference sequence). The V segment lost 6 bases and the J segment 6 bases; nucleotides outside the gene matches: 5. The CDR3 reads CASRGQGAYNGYTF. The CDR3, as DNA: TGTGCCAGCAGGGGACAGGGGGCGTATAATGGCTACACCTTC.

In the case of this clone: It is unclear where the CDR3 begins or ends on the DNA, so no DNA is shown, and the CDR3 is as TCRdb lists it. V is TRBV6-2 or TRBV6-3 and J is TRBJ2-3; TRBD2 is the table's D call and was not checked against the DNA. The CDR3 spans 15 amino acids, including both terminal residues. In germline, CDR1 is MNHEY, CDR2 SVGEGT. The CDR3: CASSSSGVSTDTQYF.

The J gene is TRBJ1-2, the V gene TRBV24-1, with unresolved D. Germline CDR1 reads KGHDR; CDR2 reads SFDVKD. This CDR3 has 14 amino acids. Trimming stripped 1 base from V and 0 bases from J, with 5 bases between. The CDR3 is CATSDFAANYGYTF. In DNA form, the CDR3 reads TGTGCCACCAGTGATTTCGCAGCTAACTATGGCTACACCTTC.

The rearrangement links TRBV4-1 to TRBJ2-3, with a possible D match to TRBD2 (6 bases). The CDR3 length is 17 residues. Germline values: CDR1 MGHRA, CDR2 YSYEKL. V lost 1 base to trimming and J lost 2 bases, with 16 bases between them. The CDR3 protein is CASSQVDLGLTTDTQYF. Here the CDR3 DNA reads TGCGCCAGCAGCCAAGTGGATCTGGGACTTACCACAGATACGCAGTATTTT.

The rearrangement links TRBV9 to TRBJ1-2, with a weak D call TRBD1 (5 bases). The CDR3 has 14 amino acids. V was clipped by 0 bases and J by 2 bases, with 8 bases between them. Germline loops: CDR1 SGDLS, CDR2 YYNGEE. CDR3 sequence: CASSVADTNYGYTF. The CDR3, as DNA: TGTGCCAGCAGCGTAGCGGACACGAACTATGGCTACACCTTC. Combining the CDR3 with reference TRBV9 and TRBJ1-2 gives the whole variable domain DSGVTQTPKHLITATGQRVTLRCSPRSGDLSVYWYQQSLDQGLQFLIQYYNGEERAKGNILERFSAQQFPDLHSELNLSSLELGDSALYFCASSVADTNYGYTFGSGTRLTVV.

V and J are TRBV29-1 and TRBJ2-5; D is possibly TRBD1 (5 bases). Germline V gene lookup returns CDR1 SQVTM and CDR2 ANQGSEA. V shed 7 bases and J shed 5 bases, with 17 bases lying between them. CDR3 length equals 13 residues. Here the CDR3 reads CSAQGFYGETQYF. In DNA form, the CDR3 reads TGCAGCGCGCAGGGTTTCTATGGGGAGACCCAGTACTTC.

This chain joins TRBV6-2 or TRBV6-3 and TRBJ1-2; 9 nucleotides agree with TRBD1. Germline CDR1 and CDR2: MNHEY and SVGEGT. The CDR3 has 17 amino acids. With 2 bases clipped from V and 2 bases from J, the junction kept 9 bases outside the gene matches. The CDR3 here is CASSYMGGQGRNYGYTF. CDR3 DNA sequence: TGTGCCAGCAGTTACATGGGAGGACAGGGGCGGAACTATGGCTACACCTTC.

The chain links TRBV6-5 to TRBJ1-5; 8 bases match TRBD1. Germline V gene lookup returns CDR1 MNHEY and CDR2 SVGAGI. The trim removed 6 bases at V and 6 bases at J, leaving 10 bases unmatched. The CDR3 contains 15 residues. CDR3 sequence reads: CASSLNQGAGQPQHF. In DNA form, the CDR3 reads TGTGCCAGCAGCCTAAATCAGGGGGCTGGTCAGCCCCAGCATTTT.

J is TRBJ1-2 and V is TRBV3-1 (or the pseudogene TRBV3-2); a weak D match, TRBD1 (6 bases). This CDR3 is 14 amino acids long. Between the trimmed V and J ends, which lost 3 bases and 4 bases, there was a span of 12 bases. CDR1 and CDR2 (germline): LGHDT, YNNKEL (reference sequence). CDR3: CASSHPTGFYGYTF. The CDR3 DNA is TGTGCCAGCAGCCACCCGACAGGTTTCTATGGCTACACCTTC.

The chain employs TRBV24-1 and TRBJ2-1, with TRBD1 identical over 9 bases. The V segment lost 2 bases and the J segment 7 bases; nucleotides outside the gene matches: 8. The length of the CDR3 is 16 residues. CDR1 and CDR2 from the germline V gene are KGHDR and SFDVKD. The CDR3 nucleotides read TGTGCCACCAGTGATTCCGGGACAGGGTTCGCGAATGAGCAGTTCTTC. Translated: CATSDSGTGFANEQFF.

V is TRBV6-5 and J is TRBJ2-4; D remains ambiguous. The germline V gene encodes CDR1 MNHEY and CDR2 SVGAGI. The V end lost 9 bases, the J end lost 3 bases, and 9 bases lay between the germline ends. The CDR3 is 12 residues long. CDR3 protein: CASSLDKNIQYF. CDR3 sequence (DNA): TGTGCCAGTAGCCTTGACAAAAACATTCAGTACTTC.

The V gene is TRBV29-1, the J gene TRBJ2-3; 9 bases align to TRBD2. V shed 3 bases and J 4 bases; nucleotides not matched to a gene: 2. From germline, CDR1 is SQVTM and CDR2 ANQGSEA. CDR3 length: 13 residues. CDR3 bases: TGCAGCGTTGAGCGGGGGGGGCCAGATACGCAGTATTTT. This encodes CSVERGGPDTQYF.

This chain connects TRBV5-4 to TRBJ2-5; the D is unclear. Germline V gene sequence: CDR1 SGHNT, CDR2 YYREEE (reference sequence). The CDR3 has 12 residues. V was clipped by 0 bases and J by 5 bases, with 5 bases between them. The CDR3 here is CASSLATETQYF. The CDR3 DNA follows: TGTGCCAGCAGCTTGGCCACTGAGACCCAGTACTTC.

This clone was observed a single time. The DNA of the CDR3 is TGCGCCAGCAGCTATGCTGACACCGCCTACGAGCAGTACTTC. Protein: CASSYADTAYEQYF. The V and J genes are TRBV5-1 and TRBJ2-7; D gene uncertain. The CDR3 sequence is 14 residues long. V lost 3 bases, J lost 2 bases, and 12 bases lay in between. Germline V gives CDR1 SGHRS, CDR2 YFSETQ.

This clone is a singleton in its sample. The chain combines TRBV4-3 with TRBJ2-7; no definite D call. The V gene's germline CDR1 is LGHNA and CDR2 YSLEER. The CDR3 is made up of 14 amino acids. V was trimmed by 0 bases and J by 3 bases, leaving 9 bases between them. CDR3: CASSQDPHSYEQYF. In DNA form, the CDR3 reads TGCGCCAGCAGCCAAGACCCCCATAGCTACGAGCAGTACTTC.

The sample holds one count of this clone. The chain employs TRBV7-3 and TRBJ2-1; TRBD2 might be the D (6 bases). In germline, CDR1 is SGHTA, CDR2 FQGTGA. Trimming pared 4 bases from V and 7 bases from J, leaving 8 bases between. This CDR3 is 12 amino acids long. CDR3 in DNA: TGTGCCAGCAGCTCGGGACTGAATGAGCAGTTCTTC. Translation: CASSSGLNEQFF.